This T cell receptor (beta chain) appears in the sequencing data of a study of blood T cells in healthy people across ages. Next came a second PCR, run for about 7 to 12 cycles, which used a sample-barcoded 5' primer along with a J-beta primer mix. TCRdb redid the calling of the 5' RACE reads with MiXCR, one entry per CDR3 protein. The sample records approximately 2,000,000 distinct CDR3 sequences, approximately 39% being singletons. V shed 5 bases, J shed 7 bases, and the junction held 17 bases outside the gene matches. CDR1 is MNHNS and CDR2 is SASEGT in the germline V gene. This CDR3 has 17 amino acids.

This clonotype originated in a human donor in good health. The chain couples TRBV6-1 to TRBJ2-3, with 8 nucleotides matching TRBD1. The sample taken for sequencing was blood. The CDR3 DNA reads TGTGCCAGCAGTCCGTGGCTAGGAGGGACAGGATTAAATACGCAGTATTTT. This codes for CASSPWLGGTGLNTQYF.